This TCR beta chain emerged from a study of T cell changes during pregnancy in multiple sclerosis. CDR3 length: 15 amino acids. CDR1 is SGHNT and CDR2 is YYREEE in the germline V gene (reference sequence). V gave up 3 bases and J gave up 0 bases, with 9 bases separating them. Some clones are missing from TCRdb's copy, which holds only in-frame ones; the method was immunoSEQ multiplex PCR. Here the sample spans some 50,000 clones, roughly 90% being singletons. The source of this sequence is a female donor in good health, enrolled as a control in a pregnancy study. The sequenced sample was peripheral blood, obtained in the first trimester of pregnancy. The chain is built from TRBV5-4 and TRBJ2-2; the D gene is possibly TRBD2 (6 bases). DNA for the CDR3: TGTGCCAGCAGCTCCGGGACTTCGAACACCGGGGAGCTGTTTTTT. Protein sequence: CASSSGTSNTGELFF.